The 14 T cell receptor beta chains in this list originate from one sample, sequenced in a study of circulating CD8 cells and anti-PD-1 response in melanoma. Live CD3+CD8+TCRalphabeta+ cells were sorted into four subsets by PD-1 and/or TIGIT. Using roughly 16 ng of total RNA, TCR libraries were made with the QIAseq Immune Repertoire TCR panel. MiXCR, run by TCRdb on the reads, gives a single entry per CDR3 protein. The top ten hold about 8.8% of the sample, which has 580 or so distinct CDR3 sequences, 6.5% to 8.5% seen once. Source: CD8+ T cells from PBMCs, taken at baseline or after one month of anti-PD-1 therapy (not recorded which). The receptors stem from a human donor with melanoma.

In its sample, this clonotype ranks as medium-sized. The J gene is TRBJ1-2, the V gene TRBV20-1; D is undetermined. CDR1 is DFQATT and CDR2 is SNEGSKA in the germline V gene (reference sequence). The CDR3 contains 14 residues. Trimming took off 3 bases at V and 4 bases at J, with 15 bases between the two ends. The DNA of the CDR3 is TGCAGTGCTAGGGAGGGATTTATCCTCTATGGCTACACCTTC. As protein: CSAREGFILYGYTF.

In its sample, this clonotype was seen a few times. Given the absence of the conserved phenylalanine or tryptophan at the CDR3 end, a read error is likely. V gene TRBV2 combines with J gene TRBJ2-7; D unresolved. Trimming stripped 4 bases from V and 7 bases from J, with 5 bases between. Germline V CDR1 and CDR2: SNHLY, FYNNEI. This CDR3 region has 10 residues. CDR3 loop: CASSGGEQYS. CDR3 coding DNA: TGTGCCAGCAGTGGCGGAGAGCAGTACTCC.

This clonotype counts as large (0.1 to 1%). V usage is TRBV29-1 and J usage is TRBJ2-7; 12 bases map to TRBD1. Germline-derived CDR1 and CDR2 are SQVTM and ANQGSEA. This CDR3 spans 16 amino acids. J was trimmed by 4 bases and V by 6 bases; bases with no gene match: 13. DNA for the CDR3: TGCAGCGTCGAGGGGGTATTGGGACAGGGGGCTTACGAGCAGTACTTC. Translated, it gives CSVEGVLGQGAYEQYF.

By its share, this clonotype is medium-sized. This chain joins TRBV30 and TRBJ2-1, with TRBD2 matching over 12 bases. Germline V gene sequence: CDR1 GTSNPN, CDR2 SVGIG (reference sequence). V shed 2 bases, J shed 7 bases, and the junction held 3 bases outside the gene matches. The CDR3 runs 14 residues. For the CDR3, the DNA is TGTGCCTGGAGTTGGCTAGCGGGGGGGAATGAGCAGTTCTTC. It translates to CAWSWLAGGNEQFF.

This chain links TRBV2 with TRBJ2-6; no definite D call. Germline V CDR1 and CDR2: SNHLY, FYNNEI. The CDR3 contains 14 residues. Trimming cost V 8 bases and J 2 bases, with 10 bases left between them. CDR3 DNA sequence: TGTGCCAGCTCCCGGGCCCCTGGGGCCAACGTCCTGACTTTC. Translation gives CASSRAPGANVLTF.

This clonotype is judged large. This chain links TRBV5-6 with TRBJ1-1; TRBD1 might be the D (6 bases). The CDR3 is made up of 12 amino acids. Germline V CDR1 and CDR2: SGHDT, YYEEEE. V shed 3 bases and J shed 5 bases, with 8 bases lying between them. This CDR3 reads CASSSGQTEAFF. In DNA form, the CDR3 reads TGTGCCAGCAGCTCCGGACAGACTGAAGCTTTCTTT.

By sample fraction, this clonotype is large. The CDR3 is CSSWDPPSEQFF. The CDR3 DNA reads as TGCAGCTCGTGGGACCCTCCCAGTGAGCAGTTCTTC. The rearrangement joins TRBV29-1 to TRBJ2-1, with D possibly being TRBD1 or TRBD2 (5 bases each). Trimming left V 8 bases short and J 9 bases short, with 17 bases between. The germline V gene has CDR1 SQVTM and CDR2 ANQGSEA. The CDR3 runs 12 residues.

This clonotype is large in the sample. The chain joins TRBV18 to TRBJ2-1; 9 bases agree with TRBD1. This CDR3 spans 12 amino acids. Germline V gives CDR1 KGHSH, CDR2 LQKENI. V was pared by 8 bases and J by 9 bases, with 5 bases of the junction left unmatched. Here the CDR3 DNA reads TGTGCCAGCCCACAGGGGGCTGGTGAGCAGTTCTTC. Translated, it gives CASPQGAGEQFF.

The rearrangement links TRBV2 to TRBJ1-2, with 7 bases lining up with TRBD1. CDR3 length: 14 residues. V dropped 4 bases and J dropped 6; count of bases not matched to a gene: 8. CDR1 SNHLY and CDR2 FYNNEI come from the germline V gene. In DNA form, the CDR3 reads TGTGCCAGCAGTGTCTACAGGGGAGGAAATGGCTACACCTTC. Its translation: CASSVYRGGNGYTF.

This clonotype is judged medium-sized. The rearrangement uses TRBV12-3 or TRBV12-4 and TRBJ2-3, with D perhaps matching TRBD2 (5 bases). The V and J ends lost 5 bases and 2 bases respectively, with 11 bases between them. This CDR3 has 14 residues. Written as DNA, the CDR3 is TGTGCCAGCAGTCTATGGACTCCCACAGATACGCAGTATTTT. Translating it yields CASSLWTPTDTQYF.

Judged by abundance, this clonotype is large (0.1 to 1%). The chain combines TRBV5-4 with TRBJ2-7; D assignment may be TRBD1 or TRBD2 (5 bases each). V shed 4 bases and J shed 2 bases, with 13 bases lying between them. CDR3 length equals 14 residues. The germline V gene encodes CDR1 SGHNT and CDR2 YYREEE (reference sequence). CDR3 sequence: CASSLEGPAYEQYF. CDR3 DNA: TGTGCCAGCAGCCTAGAGGGGCCCGCCTACGAGCAGTACTTC. The complete variable domain, with remaining parts taken from reference TRBV5-4 and TRBJ2-7, reads ETGVTQSPTHLIKTRGQQVTLRCSSQSGHNTVSWYQQALGQGPQFIFQYYREEENGRGNFPPRFSGLQFPNYSSELNVNALELDDSALYLCASSLEGPAYEQYFGPGTRLTVT.

This clonotype is termed large. The junction departs from germline at one end; a sequencing error may be responsible. The chain combines TRBV27 with TRBJ2-1; D ambiguous. Germline lookup yields CDR1 MNHEY and CDR2 SMNVEV (reference sequence). This CDR3 is built from 12 residues. CDR3: CASSPNYNERFF. Written as DNA, the CDR3 is TGTGCCAGCAGTCCGAACTACAATGAGCGGTTCTTC.

This clonotype is judged medium-sized. The chain couples TRBV29-1 to TRBJ1-1; unclear D gene. CDR1 and CDR2 (germline): SQVTM, ANQGSEA. The ends were cut back, 4 bases at V and 5 bases at J, with 8 bases in the middle. The CDR3 runs to 11 residues. CDR3 sequence (DNA): TGCAGCGTTGGTCGTGGGACTGAAGCTTTCTTT. This sequence encodes CSVGRGTEAFF.

This clonotype ranks as large. The gene calls are TRBV20-1 and TRBJ2-1; maybe TRBD1 (6 bases). Germline lookup yields CDR1 DFQATT and CDR2 SNEGSKA (reference sequence). The CDR3 is 14 residues long. Trimming shortened V by 3 bases and J by 7 bases, and 16 bases separated the two germline ends. This CDR3 reads CSASPRDIHNEQFF. The CDR3 DNA follows: TGCAGTGCTAGCCCCCGGGACATACATAATGAGCAGTTCTTC.